This T cell receptor beta chain derives from a study of immune cell composition in non-small cell lung cancer. Study information: Tumours were mainly lung adenocarcinoma or squamous cell carcinoma. Findings and limits, study-wide: Around 75% of squamous and around 35% of adenocarcinoma cases had tumour-associated clones >0.5%. Dominant in vivo tumour-associated clones were not shown to share tumour-reactive sequences. Lung adenocarcinomas had lower top 10 clone scores and clonality than squamous tumours.

The germline CDR1 and CDR2 sequences are MNHNS and SASEGT. Between the trimmed V and J ends, which lost 5 bases and 0 bases, there was a span of 11 bases. CDR3 length: 15 residues. Sequencing used immunoSEQ multiplex PCR; TCRdb keeps in-frame clones, though not all of them. The repertoire consists of just over 7,500 clones, with roughly three quarters occurring once and the leading ten covering roughly 12%. Regarding this clone: Its antigen is not identified.

Input material: lung tumor tissue. This clonotype originated in a human donor with non-small cell lung cancer. V is TRBV6-1 and J is TRBJ1-5; a possible D gene is TRBD1 (6 bases). CDR3 protein: CASSIWTDSNQPQHF. In DNA, the CDR3 is TGTGCCAGCAGTATATGGACAGATAGCAATCAGCCCCAGCATTTT.